The 29 T cell receptor beta chains below come from one sample, sequenced in a study of shared clonotypes between healthy human individuals. Only CD45RO-negative cells positively selected for CCR7 counted as naive CD8 cells, so terminally differentiated effector memory CD45RA+ cells were excluded. The protocol was immunoSEQ multiplex PCR, while the TCRdb copy is restricted to in-frame clones and leaves out a portion. Among about 580,000 clones listed, 95% to 98% were seen once. The sequenced sample consisted of naive CD8+ T cells sorted from blood. All receptors come from a man younger than 40 in good health.

CDR3 in amino acids: CASSPTGLGQPQHF. The CDR3 bases are TGTGCCAGCAGTCCGACAGGGCTTGGCCAGCCCCAGCATTTT. The chain has TRBV28 and TRBJ1-5; TRBD1 matches at 7 bases. This CDR3 contains 14 residues. Germline V gene data show CDR1 as MDHEN and CDR2 as SYDVKM. J gave up 7 bases and V 5 bases, and 8 bases lay outside the gene matches.

This clone has only one observation. The chain uses TRBV7-9 and TRBJ2-1; 8 bases line up with TRBD1. The ends lost 3 bases at V and 1 base at J; junction bases unmatched: 5. CDR3 size: 16 residues. Germline CDR1 reads SEHNR; CDR2 reads FQNEAQ (reference sequence). CDR3 region: CASSFQGAYSYNEQFF. The CDR3 DNA reads as TGTGCCAGCAGCTTCCAGGGGGCGTATTCCTACAATGAGCAGTTCTTC.

The chain has TRBV27 and TRBJ2-7; perhaps TRBD2 as D (6 bases). CDR1 and CDR2 (germline): MNHEY, SMNVEV (reference sequence). This CDR3 has 13 amino acids. V lost 3 bases to trimming and J lost 4 bases, with 10 bases between them. As DNA, the CDR3 is TGTGCCAGCAGTTTCGCTAGCGATTACGAGCAGTACTTC. It codes for CASSFASDYEQYF.

V gene TRBV4-3 combines with J gene TRBJ2-1; TRBD2 might be the D (5 bases). Per germline, CDR1 LGHNA and CDR2 YSLEER. V was shortened by 1 base and J by 5 bases, with 12 bases between the two germline ends. The CDR3 is made up of 15 amino acids. CDR3 nucleotides: TGCGCCAGCAGCCAAGCCCAGCGGCTCAACAATGAGCAGTTCTTC. This sequence encodes CASSQAQRLNNEQFF.

This CDR3 reads CASSIDLASQNEQFF. The CDR3 DNA is TGTGCCAGTAGTATAGATCTGGCTAGCCAAAATGAGCAGTTCTTC. The chain has TRBV19 and TRBJ2-1, with D possibly being TRBD2 (5 bases). V lost 0 bases and J 7 bases, leaving 13 bases between the germline ends. The CDR3 contains 15 residues. CDR1 is LNHDA, CDR2 SQIVND, per germline (reference sequence). Variable domain in full (rest from reference TRBV19 and TRBJ2-1): DGGITQSPKYLFRKEGQNVTLSCEQNLNHDAMYWYRQDPGQGLRLIYYSQIVNDFQKGDIAEGYSVSREKKESFPLTVTSAQKNPTAFYLCASSIDLASQNEQFFGPGTRLTVL.

V usage is TRBV5-1 and J usage is TRBJ2-1, with 11 bases lining up with TRBD1. The junction had 10 bases not matched to a gene; V was cut back by 4 bases and J by 7 bases. Germline V gene data show CDR1 as SGHRS and CDR2 as YFSETQ. The CDR3 runs to 16 residues. CDR3 nucleotides: TGCGCCAGCAGCCTTACCGGGACAGGGGGTTTGAATGAGCAGTTCTTC. Its protein is CASSLTGTGGLNEQFF.

The J gene is TRBJ1-4, the V gene TRBV7-9, with 8 positions matching TRBD1. After removal of 0 bases from V and 5 bases from J, the junction contained 5 bases not matched to a gene. Per the germline V gene, CDR1 is SEHNR and CDR2 is FQNEAQ (reference sequence). This CDR3 is built from 16 residues. CDR3 sequence: CASSLALQGGNEKLFF. Written as DNA, the CDR3 is TGTGCCAGCAGCTTAGCCCTACAGGGGGGAAATGAAAAACTGTTTTTT.

The rearrangement joins TRBV11-2 to TRBJ2-1; D is uncertain. In germline, CDR1 is SGHAT, CDR2 FQNNGV. The CDR3 loop spans 13 amino acids. Trimming removed 0 bases from V and 8 bases from J, with 8 bases in between. The CDR3 spells CASSLDLGHEQFF. The CDR3 DNA follows: TGTGCCAGCAGCTTAGATCTCGGCCATGAGCAGTTCTTC.

The V gene is TRBV15, the J gene TRBJ2-7; the D gene is possibly TRBD2 (6 bases). The CDR3 length is 17 residues. Trimming stripped 0 bases from V and 0 bases from J, with 15 bases between. The V gene's germline CDR1 is LNHNV and CDR2 YYDKDF (reference sequence). CDR3 protein: CATSRDLGGVPSYEQYF. The CDR3 DNA reads as TGTGCCACCAGCAGAGATCTGGGGGGAGTGCCCTCCTACGAGCAGTACTTC.

This sequence joins TRBV19 and TRBJ2-7; 7 bases map to TRBD1. V gave up 5 bases and J gave up 3 bases; unmatched junction bases: 1. Germline CDR1 is LNHDA and CDR2 is SQIVND (reference sequence). The CDR3 is made up of 12 amino acids. Here the CDR3 reads CASSDRDYEQYF. In DNA, the CDR3 is TGTGCCAGTAGTGACAGGGACTACGAGCAGTACTTC.

V and J are TRBV4-1 and TRBJ2-3; D perhaps matches TRBD1 (6 bases). Per germline, CDR1 MGHRA and CDR2 YSYEKL. With 5 bases removed from V and 6 bases from J, the gap between germline ends came to 15 bases. CDR3 size: 14 residues. CDR3 coding DNA: TGCGCCAGCAGCTCCCTGACAGGTGGGGATACGCAGTATTTT. Translated, it gives CASSSLTGGDTQYF.

The CDR3 protein is CSVVGGSPYEQYF. The CDR3, as DNA: TGCAGCGTTGTTGGCGGGAGTCCCTACGAGCAGTACTTC. The V and J genes are TRBV29-1 and TRBJ2-7; 7 bases fit TRBD2. The V gene's germline CDR1 is SQVTM and CDR2 ANQGSEA. The CDR3 spans 13 residues. V was clipped by 4 bases and J by 2 bases; unmatched bases: 5.

This clone was detected once. This chain joins TRBV5-5 and TRBJ2-2; the D is unclear. The CDR3 loop spans 16 amino acids. CDR1 is SGHKS, CDR2 YYEKEE, per germline (reference sequence). Trimming stripped 3 bases from V and 0 bases from J, with 12 bases between. Here the CDR3 DNA reads TGTGCCAGCAGCTCGATAGAAAGGGCGAACACCGGGGAGCTGTTTTTT. It codes for CASSSIERANTGELFF. Complete variable domain (other parts from reference TRBV5-5 and TRBJ2-2): DAGVTQSPTHLIKTRGQQVTLRCSPISGHKSVSWYQQVLGQGPQFIFQYYEKEERGRGNFPDRFSARQFPNYSSELNVNALLLGDSALYLCASSSIERANTGELFFGEGSRLTVL.

V gene TRBV7-2 combines with J gene TRBJ2-7; no clear D. Between the trimmed V and J ends, which lost 5 bases and 4 bases, there was a span of 6 bases. Per germline, CDR1 SGHTA and CDR2 FQGNSA. The CDR3 consists of 11 residues. CDR3 nucleotides: TGTGCCAGCAGCCGTTTATACGAGCAGTACTTC. This encodes CASSRLYEQYF.

The chain couples TRBV6-6 to TRBJ2-5; TRBD1 matches at 9 bases. The CDR3 is made up of 14 amino acids. The V and J ends lost 1 base and 5 bases, in that order; junction bases with no gene match: 2. CDR1 and CDR2 from the germline V gene are MNHNY and SVGAGI (reference sequence). The CDR3 coding sequence is TGTGCCAGCAGTTACTGGGACAGGGTGGAGACCCAGTACTTC. Encoded protein: CASSYWDRVETQYF.

This chain joins TRBV7-2 and TRBJ2-1; D ambiguous. The V end was cut by 3 bases, the J end by 5 bases, with 17 bases between. The CDR3 is 16 residues long. Per the germline V gene, CDR1 is SGHTA and CDR2 is FQGNSA. The CDR3 is CASSLNAPTTDNEQFF. In nucleotides, the CDR3 is TGTGCCAGCAGCTTGAATGCGCCTACTACAGACAATGAGCAGTTCTTC.

This clone was counted once. DNA for the CDR3: TGTGCCAGCAGCTTACTTAGGGCTTATCAGCCCCAGCATTTT. Protein product: CASSLLRAYQPQHF. This chain connects TRBV7-8 to TRBJ1-5, with D unresolved. The V gene's germline CDR1 is SGHVS and CDR2 FQNEAQ. V lost 2 bases and J lost 5, with 10 bases in between. The CDR3 spans 14 residues.

This clone was detected once. This chain connects TRBV5-1 to TRBJ2-7; 9 bases are shared with TRBD1. CDR1 is SGHRS, CDR2 YFSETQ, per germline. V lost 3 bases to trimming and J lost 3 bases; unmatched junction nucleotides: 7. The CDR3 is 15 amino acids. In DNA, the CDR3 is TGCGCCAGCAGCTCCATTCCGGGACAGGGCTACGAGCAGTACTTC. Protein product: CASSSIPGQGYEQYF. Full variable domain (missing parts from reference TRBV5-1 and TRBJ2-7): KAGVTQTPRYLIKTRGQQVTLSCSPISGHRSVSWYQQTPGQGLQFLFEYFSETQRNKGNFPGRFSGRQFSNSRSEMNVSTLELGDSALYLCASSSIPGQGYEQYFGPGTRLTVT.

V gene TRBV7-2 combines with J gene TRBJ2-1; D may be TRBD2 (7 bases). The V end was cut by 0 bases, the J end by 5 bases, with 11 bases between. CDR1 is SGHTA, CDR2 FQGNSA, per germline. The CDR3 extends over 15 amino acids. The CDR3 is CASSLAGGLNNEQFF. The CDR3 nucleotides are TGTGCCAGCAGCTTAGCGGGGGGGCTCAACAATGAGCAGTTCTTC. The full variable domain, rest sourced from reference TRBV7-2 and TRBJ2-1, is GAGVSQSPSNKVTEKGKDVELRCDPISGHTALYWYRQSLGQGLEFLIYFQGNSAPDKSGLPSDRFSAERTGGSVSTLTIQRTQQEDSAVYLCASSLAGGLNNEQFFGPGTRLTVL.

This chain connects TRBV5-1 to TRBJ2-5; D possibly matches TRBD1 or TRBD2 (5 bases each). V dropped 0 bases and J dropped 5 bases, with 14 bases sitting between them. This CDR3 is built from 15 residues. Germline CDR1 is SGHRS and CDR2 is YFSETQ. In nucleotides, the CDR3 is TGCGCCAGCAGCTTGGCCGTAGGGACCAGGGAGACCCAGTACTTC. This codes for CASSLAVGTRETQYF.

The chain combines TRBV18 with TRBJ2-3; no firm D call. V lost 4 bases, J lost 4 bases, and 12 bases lay in between. The CDR3 extends over 14 amino acids. Germline CDR1 reads KGHSH; CDR2 reads LQKENI. CDR3 in amino acids: CASSLETPPDTQYF. CDR3 DNA sequence: TGTGCCAGCTCACTCGAGACACCCCCAGATACGCAGTATTTT.

This clone was found once. The V gene is TRBV25-1, the J gene TRBJ1-2; D is perhaps TRBD1 (5 bases). This CDR3 is 13 amino acids long. CDR1 and CDR2 (germline): MGHDK, SYGVNS. Trimming cost V 8 bases and J 4 bases, with 14 bases left between them. The CDR3 loop is CASEQAVGYGYTF. The CDR3 bases are TGTGCCAGCGAACAGGCGGTGGGCTATGGCTACACCTTC.

The J gene is TRBJ2-2, the V gene TRBV7-9; 11 bases line up with TRBD2. CDR1 SEHNR and CDR2 FQNEAQ come from the germline V gene (reference sequence). The CDR3 length is 17 residues. V lost 7 bases to trimming and J lost 5 bases; unmatched junction nucleotides: 12. The CDR3 DNA follows: TGTGCCAGCACCCTTAACCCGCTAGCGGGAGGTACCGGGGAGCTGTTTTTT. It encodes CASTLNPLAGGTGELFF.

This chain connects TRBV6-1 to TRBJ2-7; no clear D gene. CDR1 and CDR2 from the germline V gene are MNHNS and SASEGT. The V end lost 4 bases, the J end lost 1 base, and 11 bases lay between the germline ends. The CDR3 runs 14 residues. DNA for the CDR3: TGTGCCAGCAGTGTGTTGGGTATTTCCTACGAGCAGTACTTC. Translated: CASSVLGISYEQYF.

The chain combines TRBV7-9 with TRBJ2-1, with a tentative D call TRBD2 (6 bases). V lost 2 bases and J 10 bases, leaving 21 bases between the germline ends. Looked up from germline, CDR1 is SEHNR and CDR2 is FQNEAQ (reference sequence). CDR3 length: 16 residues. CDR3 nucleotides: TGTGCCAGCAGCTTAAGGGACTTTCCTCTAGACGGGGAGCAGTTCTTC. It encodes CASSLRDFPLDGEQFF.

The chain links TRBV4-1 to TRBJ2-2; D possibly corresponds to TRBD2 (5 bases). CDR1 and CDR2 from the germline V gene are MGHRA and YSYEKL. Trimming removed 2 bases at V and 6 bases at J, with 16 bases between. The CDR3 is made up of 16 amino acids. The CDR3 bases are TGCGCCAGCAGCCAAAGGAGTTCAGATAGCGCCGGGGAGCTGTTTTTT. This gives the protein CASSQRSSDSAGELFF.

V gene TRBV5-1 combines with J gene TRBJ2-5, with TRBD2 matching over 13 bases. There are 17 residues in the CDR3. V lost 0 bases, J lost 2 bases, and 4 bases stayed unmatched. The germline CDR1 and CDR2 sequences are SGHRS and YFSETQ. CDR3 residues: CASSLALAGGHQETQYF. The CDR3 DNA is TGCGCCAGCAGCTTGGCACTAGCGGGAGGGCATCAAGAGACCCAGTACTTC.

V is TRBV5-8 and J is TRBJ1-4; D remains ambiguous. Germline V lookup: CDR1 SGHTS, CDR2 YDEGEE. This CDR3 region has 15 residues. V dropped 4 bases and J dropped 3 bases, with 13 bases sitting between them. The CDR3 DNA follows: TGTGCCAGCAGCCTGCCCGGACTTTCTAATGAAAAACTGTTTTTT. Its protein is CASSLPGLSNEKLFF. The whole variable domain, remainder taken from reference TRBV5-8 and TRBJ1-4, is EAGVTQSPTHLIKTRGQQATLRCSPISGHTSVYWYQQALGLGLQFLLWYDEGEERNRGNFPPRFSGRQFPNYSSELNVNALELEDSALYLCASSLPGLSNEKLFFGSGTQLSVL.

V and J are TRBV7-2 and TRBJ1-1; possible D gene TRBD1, 5 bases. The germline gives CDR1 SGHTA, CDR2 FQGNSA. CDR3 length equals 15 residues. Trimming stripped 1 base from V and 9 bases from J, with 18 bases between. The CDR3 nucleotides are TGTGCCAGCAGCTTAGATCCGACAGACCCTTCTAAAGCTTTCTTT. It codes for CASSLDPTDPSKAFF.